The clone carrying this T cell receptor (beta chain) was seen ten or more times. From RNA transcripts, TCR beta CDR3 regions were amplified. Primed by the HTBI set, a first-round RT-PCR was run on the TCR CDR3. TCRdb re-called the multiplex PCR reads with MiXCR, one entry per CDR3 protein. The sample contains hundreds of thousands of distinct CDR3 sequences, around 15% of which appear only once. This entry comes from a study of T cells in Graves' hyperthyroidism and ophthalmopathy. PBMCs were sourced from roughly 9.1 ml fresh peripheral blood. The receptor comes from a woman aged 18 to 35 with Graves' hyperthyroidism. Sequencing was carried out using blood.

The CDR3 sequence: CASSLEGLDQPQHF. DNA for the CDR3: TGTGCCAGCAGTTTAGAGGGTCTCGATCAGCCCCAGCATTTT. The chain carries TRBV12-3 or TRBV12-4 and TRBJ1-5; D unresolved. The CDR3 totals 14 residues. The V gene lost 1 base and the J gene lost 5 bases, with 9 bases spanning the gap.